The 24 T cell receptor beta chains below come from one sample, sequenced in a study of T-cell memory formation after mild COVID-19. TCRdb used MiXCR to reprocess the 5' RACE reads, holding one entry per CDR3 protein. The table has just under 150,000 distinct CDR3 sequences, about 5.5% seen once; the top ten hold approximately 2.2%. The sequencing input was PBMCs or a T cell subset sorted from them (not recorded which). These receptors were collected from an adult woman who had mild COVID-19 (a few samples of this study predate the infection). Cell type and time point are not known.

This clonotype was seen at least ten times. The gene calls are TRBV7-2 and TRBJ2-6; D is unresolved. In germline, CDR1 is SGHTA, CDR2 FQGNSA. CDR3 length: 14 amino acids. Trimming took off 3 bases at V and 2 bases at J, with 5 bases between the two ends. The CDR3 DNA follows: TGTGCCAGCAGCTTGTCGCCTGGGGCCAACGTCCTGACTTTC. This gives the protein CASSLSPGANVLTF.

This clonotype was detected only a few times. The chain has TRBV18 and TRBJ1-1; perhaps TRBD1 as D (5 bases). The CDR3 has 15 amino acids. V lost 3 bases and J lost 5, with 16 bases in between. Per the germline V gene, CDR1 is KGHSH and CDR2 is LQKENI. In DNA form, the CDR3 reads TGTGCCAGCTCACCTGCGGGGACTAGAGGGACTGAAGCTTTCTTT. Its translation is CASSPAGTRGTEAFF.

CDR3 amino acids: CATSDWVTGTVKTQYF. The DNA of the CDR3 is TGTGCCACCAGTGATTGGGTTACCGGGACCGTGAAGACCCAGTACTTC. The chain recombines TRBV24-1 with TRBJ2-5; perhaps D is TRBD1 or TRBD2 (5 bases each). The length of the CDR3 is 16 residues. Germline V gene sequence: CDR1 KGHDR, CDR2 SFDVKD. Trimming stripped 2 bases from V and 6 bases from J, with 18 bases between.

The CDR3 is CASSQDIGRIPNEQFF. The DNA for the CDR3 is TGTGCCAGCAGCCAAGATATTGGACGTATCCCAAATGAGCAGTTCTTC. The chain recombines TRBV14 with TRBJ2-1; D gene ambiguous. V was clipped by 0 bases and J by 7 bases, with 16 bases between them. The germline CDR1 and CDR2 sequences are SGHDN and FVKESK. The CDR3 sequence is 16 residues long.

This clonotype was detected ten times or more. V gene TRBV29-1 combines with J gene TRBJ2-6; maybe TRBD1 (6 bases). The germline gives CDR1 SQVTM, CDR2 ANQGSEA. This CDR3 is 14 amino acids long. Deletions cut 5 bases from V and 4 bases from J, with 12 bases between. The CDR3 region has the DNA TGCAGCGTTCACCAGGGGTTGGGGGCCAACGTCCTGACTTTC. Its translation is CSVHQGLGANVLTF.

The CDR3 bases are TGTGCCAGTAGTATAGGGGGCGGGCTTGGCAATCAGCCCCAGCATTTT. It is translated as CASSIGGGLGNQPQHF. The V call is TRBV19, the J call TRBJ1-5, with D perhaps matching TRBD1 (5 bases). V was trimmed by 1 base and J by 2 bases, leaving 12 bases between them. Germline-derived CDR1 and CDR2 are LNHDA and SQIVND (reference sequence). The CDR3 totals 16 residues.

Here the CDR3 DNA reads TGTGCCAGCAGCTTAACGGGACAGGGGGCTTCGTACGAGCAGTACTTC. It translates to CASSLTGQGASYEQYF. The rearrangement uses TRBV7-9 and TRBJ2-7; 12 bases agree with TRBD1. The germline CDR1 and CDR2 sequences are SEHNR and FQNEAQ (reference sequence). The CDR3 covers 16 residues. J lost 4 bases, V lost 2 bases, and 6 bases had no gene match.

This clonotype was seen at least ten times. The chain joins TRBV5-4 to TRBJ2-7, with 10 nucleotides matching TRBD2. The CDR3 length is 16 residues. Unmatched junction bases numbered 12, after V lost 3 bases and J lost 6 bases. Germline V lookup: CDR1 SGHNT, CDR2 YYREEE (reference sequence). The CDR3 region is CASSSGLAFAVTEQYF. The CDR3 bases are TGTGCCAGCAGCTCGGGACTAGCGTTCGCAGTGACCGAGCAGTACTTC.

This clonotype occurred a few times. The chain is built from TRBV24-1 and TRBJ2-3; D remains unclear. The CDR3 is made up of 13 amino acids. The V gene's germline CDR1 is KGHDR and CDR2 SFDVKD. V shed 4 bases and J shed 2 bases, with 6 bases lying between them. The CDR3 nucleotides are TGTGCCACCAGTGAGGAAAACACAGATACGCAGTATTTT. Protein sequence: CATSEENTDTQYF.

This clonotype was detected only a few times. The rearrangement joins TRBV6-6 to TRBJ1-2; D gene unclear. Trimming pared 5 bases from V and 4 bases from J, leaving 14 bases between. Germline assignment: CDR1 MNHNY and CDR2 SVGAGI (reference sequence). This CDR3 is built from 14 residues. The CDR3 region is CASSPDGVGYGYTF. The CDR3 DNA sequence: TGTGCCAGCAGTCCGGACGGGGTTGGCTATGGCTACACCTTC.

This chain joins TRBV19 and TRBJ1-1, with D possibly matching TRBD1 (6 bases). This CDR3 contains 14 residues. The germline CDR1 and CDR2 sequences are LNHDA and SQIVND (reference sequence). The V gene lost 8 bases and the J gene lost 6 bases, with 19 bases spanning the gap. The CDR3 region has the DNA TGTGCCAGTGGGTTTGGGGGCCTAAGACCTGAAGCTTTCTTT. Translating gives CASGFGGLRPEAFF.

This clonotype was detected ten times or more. The CDR3 region is CSAGWGVAGANVLTF. CDR3 DNA sequence: TGCAGTGCAGGATGGGGGGTTGCTGGGGCCAACGTCCTGACTTTC. J is TRBJ2-6 and V is TRBV20-1; D may be TRBD2 (6 bases). This CDR3 contains 15 residues. Trimming took 6 bases from V and 2 from J, leaving 14 bases between them. Per germline, CDR1 DFQATT and CDR2 SNEGSKA (reference sequence).

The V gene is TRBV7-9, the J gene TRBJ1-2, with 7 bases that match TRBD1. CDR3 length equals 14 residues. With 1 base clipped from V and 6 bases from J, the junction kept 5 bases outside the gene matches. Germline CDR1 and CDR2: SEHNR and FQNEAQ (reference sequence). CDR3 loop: CASSLEGARNGYTF. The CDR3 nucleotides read TGTGCCAGCAGCTTAGAGGGGGCTAGGAATGGCTACACCTTC. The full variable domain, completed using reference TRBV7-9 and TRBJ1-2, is DTGVSQNPRHKITKRGQNVTFRCDPISEHNRLYWYRQTLGQGPEFLTYFQNEAQLEKSRLLSDRFSAERPKGSFSTLEIQRTEQGDSAMYLCASSLEGARNGYTFGSGTRLTVV.

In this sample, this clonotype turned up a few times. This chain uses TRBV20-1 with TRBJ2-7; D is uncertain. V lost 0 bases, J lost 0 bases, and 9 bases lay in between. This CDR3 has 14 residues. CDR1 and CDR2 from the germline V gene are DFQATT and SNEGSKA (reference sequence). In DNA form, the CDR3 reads TGCAGTGCTAGAGATCACGACCCCTCCTACGAGCAGTACTTC. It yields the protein CSARDHDPSYEQYF.

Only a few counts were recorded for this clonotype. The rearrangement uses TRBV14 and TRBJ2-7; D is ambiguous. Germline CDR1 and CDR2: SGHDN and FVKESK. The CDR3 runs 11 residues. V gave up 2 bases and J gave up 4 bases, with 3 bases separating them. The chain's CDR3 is CASSQIYEQYF. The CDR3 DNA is TGTGCCAGCAGCCAAATTTACGAGCAGTACTTC.

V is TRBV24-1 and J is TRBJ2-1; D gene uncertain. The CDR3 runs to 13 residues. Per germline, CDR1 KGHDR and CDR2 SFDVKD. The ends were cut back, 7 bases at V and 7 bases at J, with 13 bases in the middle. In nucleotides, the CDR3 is TGTGCCACCAGCGACAATCTCGGGAATGAGCAGTTCTTC. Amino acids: CATSDNLGNEQFF.

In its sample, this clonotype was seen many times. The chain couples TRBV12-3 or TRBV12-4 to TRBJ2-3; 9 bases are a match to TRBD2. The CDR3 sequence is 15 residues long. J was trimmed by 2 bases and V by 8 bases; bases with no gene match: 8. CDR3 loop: CASLLAGEPTDTQYF. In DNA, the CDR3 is TGTGCCAGCTTGTTAGCGGGGGAGCCCACAGATACGCAGTATTTT.

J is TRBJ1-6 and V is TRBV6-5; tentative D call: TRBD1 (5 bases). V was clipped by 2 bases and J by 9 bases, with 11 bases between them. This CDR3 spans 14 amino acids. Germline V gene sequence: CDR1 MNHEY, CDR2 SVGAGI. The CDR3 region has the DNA TGTGCCAGCAGTTACGGGAAGGGGACTTCACCCCTCCACTTT. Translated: CASSYGKGTSPLHF.

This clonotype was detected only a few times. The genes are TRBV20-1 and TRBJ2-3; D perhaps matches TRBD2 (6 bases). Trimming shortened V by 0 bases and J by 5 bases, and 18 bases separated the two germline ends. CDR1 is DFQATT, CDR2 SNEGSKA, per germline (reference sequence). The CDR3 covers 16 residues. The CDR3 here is CSARDSGGGFRDTQYF. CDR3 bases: TGCAGTGCTAGAGATTCGGGCGGAGGGTTCCGAGATACGCAGTATTTT.

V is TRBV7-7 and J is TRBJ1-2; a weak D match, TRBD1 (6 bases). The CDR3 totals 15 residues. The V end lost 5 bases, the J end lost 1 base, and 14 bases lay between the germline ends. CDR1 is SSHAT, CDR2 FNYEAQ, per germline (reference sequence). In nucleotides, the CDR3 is TGTGCCAGCAGCCCACCGCCAGGGGATAACTATGGCTACACCTTC. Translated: CASSPPPGDNYGYTF.

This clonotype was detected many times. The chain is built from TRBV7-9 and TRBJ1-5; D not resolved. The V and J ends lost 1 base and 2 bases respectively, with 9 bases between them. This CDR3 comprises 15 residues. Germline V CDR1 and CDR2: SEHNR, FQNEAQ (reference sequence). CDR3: CASSLGSTGNQPQHF. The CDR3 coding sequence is TGTGCCAGCAGCTTAGGGTCCACGGGCAATCAGCCCCAGCATTTT.

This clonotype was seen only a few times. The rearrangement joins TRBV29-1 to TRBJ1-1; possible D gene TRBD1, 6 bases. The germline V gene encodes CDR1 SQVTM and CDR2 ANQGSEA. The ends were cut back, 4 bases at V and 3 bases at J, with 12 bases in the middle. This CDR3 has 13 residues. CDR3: CSVVQGSYTEAFF. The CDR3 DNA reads TGCAGCGTTGTTCAGGGGTCTTACACTGAAGCTTTCTTT.

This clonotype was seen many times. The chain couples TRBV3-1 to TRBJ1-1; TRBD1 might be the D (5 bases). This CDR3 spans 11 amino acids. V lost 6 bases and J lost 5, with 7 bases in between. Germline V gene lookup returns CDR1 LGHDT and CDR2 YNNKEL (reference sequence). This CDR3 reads CASRGGTEAFF. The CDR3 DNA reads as TGTGCCAGCAGGGGGGGGACTGAAGCTTTCTTT.

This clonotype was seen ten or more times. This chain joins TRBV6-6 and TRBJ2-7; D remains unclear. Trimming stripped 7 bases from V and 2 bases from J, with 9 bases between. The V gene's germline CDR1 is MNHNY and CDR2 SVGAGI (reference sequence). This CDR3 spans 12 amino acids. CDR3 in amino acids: CASISETYEQYF. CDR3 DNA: TGTGCCAGCATCTCGGAGACCTACGAGCAGTACTTC.